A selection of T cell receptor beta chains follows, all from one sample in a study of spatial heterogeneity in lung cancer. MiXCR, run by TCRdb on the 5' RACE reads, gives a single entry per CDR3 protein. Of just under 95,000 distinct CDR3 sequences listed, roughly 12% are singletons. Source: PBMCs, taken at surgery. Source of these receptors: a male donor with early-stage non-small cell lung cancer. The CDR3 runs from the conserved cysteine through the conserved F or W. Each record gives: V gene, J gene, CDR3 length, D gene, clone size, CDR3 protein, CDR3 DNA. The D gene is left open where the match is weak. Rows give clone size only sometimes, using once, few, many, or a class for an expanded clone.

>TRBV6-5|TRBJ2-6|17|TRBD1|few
CASSRTGGISGANVLTF
TGTGCCAGCAGTCGGACAGGGGGCATATCTGGGGCCAACGTCCTGACTTTC
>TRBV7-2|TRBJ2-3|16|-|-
CASSPLGLGGADTQYF
TGTGCCAGCAGCCCCCTCGGGTTGGGAGGCGCAGATACGCAGTATTTT
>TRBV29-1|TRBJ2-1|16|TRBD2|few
CSVDLAGGPIINEQFF
TGCAGCGTTGACCTAGCGGGGGGTCCTATTATCAATGAGCAGTTCTTC
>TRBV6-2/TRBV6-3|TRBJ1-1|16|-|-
CASSYSFRGRNTEAFF
TGTGCCAGCAGTTACTCGTTCAGGGGTCGGAACACTGAAGCTTTCTTT
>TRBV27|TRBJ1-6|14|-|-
CASSLRGANSPLHF
TGTGCCAGCAGTTTGAGAGGCGCGAATTCACCCCTCCACTTT
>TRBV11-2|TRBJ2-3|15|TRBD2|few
CASSATGGPTDTQYF
TGTGCCAGCAGCGCGACGGGGGGGCCGACAGATACGCAGTATTTT
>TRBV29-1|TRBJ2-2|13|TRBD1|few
CSVEYRGIGELFF
TGCAGCGTTGAATACAGGGGCATCGGGGAGCTGTTTTTT
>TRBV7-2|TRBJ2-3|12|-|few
CASSLNTNTQYF
TGTGCCAGCAGTCTCAACACGAATACGCAGTATTTT
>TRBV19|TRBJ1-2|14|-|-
CASRSEVYHYGYTF
TGTGCCAGTAGGTCCGAAGTATATCACTATGGCTACACCTTC
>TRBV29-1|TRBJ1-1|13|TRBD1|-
CSVRRDRATEAFF
TGCAGCGTGAGGCGGGACAGGGCCACTGAAGCTTTCTTT
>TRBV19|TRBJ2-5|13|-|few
CASIGQDQETQYF
TGTGCCAGTATAGGGCAGGACCAAGAGACCCAGTACTTC
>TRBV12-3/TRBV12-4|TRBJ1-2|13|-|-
CASSPVDLNGYTF
TGTGCCAGCAGTCCTGTAGATTTGAATGGCTACACCTTC
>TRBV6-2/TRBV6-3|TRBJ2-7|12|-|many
CASSLQAYEQYF
TGTGCCAGCAGTCTACAGGCTTACGAGCAGTACTTC
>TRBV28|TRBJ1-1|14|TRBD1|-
CASREGAANTEAFF
TGTGCCAGCAGAGAGGGGGCGGCGAACACTGAAGCTTTCTTT
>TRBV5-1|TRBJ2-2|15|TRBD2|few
CASSISGGNTGELFF
TGCGCCAGCAGCATCAGCGGGGGGAATACCGGGGAGCTGTTTTTT
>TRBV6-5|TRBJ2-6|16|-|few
CASRKEPSSGANVLTF
TGTGCCAGCAGAAAGGAACCCTCTTCTGGGGCCAACGTCCTGACTTTC
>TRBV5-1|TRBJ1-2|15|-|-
CASSLTDTRTGGYTF
TGCGCCAGCAGCCTCACGGACACCCGGACGGGTGGCTACACCTTC
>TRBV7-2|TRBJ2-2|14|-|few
CASRRSGNTGELFF
TGTGCCAGCAGACGCAGCGGGAACACCGGGGAGCTGTTTTTT
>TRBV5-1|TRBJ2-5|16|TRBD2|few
CASSITGTRPQETQYF
TGCGCCAGCAGCATAACCGGGACTAGACCTCAAGAGACCCAGTACTTC
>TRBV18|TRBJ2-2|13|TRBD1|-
CASSPGTGKGMFF
TGTGCCAGCTCACCTGGGACAGGGAAAGGAATGTTTTTT
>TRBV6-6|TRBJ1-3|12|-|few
CASSYEGNTIYF
TGTGCCAGCAGTTACGAAGGAAACACCATATATTTT
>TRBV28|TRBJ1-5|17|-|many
CASSSLGTVQGDQPQHF
TGTGCCAGCAGTTCTCTTGGGACCGTTCAAGGGGATCAGCCCCAGCATTTT
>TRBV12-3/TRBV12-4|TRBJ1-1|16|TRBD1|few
CASSLGWTGKGTEAFF
TGTGCCAGCAGTTTGGGGTGGACAGGGAAGGGCACTGAAGCTTTCTTT
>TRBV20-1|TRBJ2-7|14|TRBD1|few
CSAVRQGAFYEQYF
TGCAGTGCCGTCAGACAGGGAGCATTTTACGAGCAGTACTTC